The 16 T cell receptor beta chains listed next were all sequenced from one sample in a study of T-cell memory formation after mild COVID-19 (dated by TCRdb to the early 2020s). Receptors were amplified or captured by 5' RACE. The sequencing machine was an Illumina NovaSeq 6000. TCRdb reprocessed the public reads (quality trimming at Q25 with fastp, clone calling with MiXCR) and kept in-frame beta chains. For every CDR3 protein sequence, its rows merge into one entry that carries the most common genes and DNA. Within this sample are around 370,000 distinct CDR3 sequences, with around 21% of them counted one time only. Around 13% of the sample goes to the ten largest clones. Sequenced sample: PBMCs or a T cell subset sorted from them (not recorded which). These receptors were obtained from an adult woman who had mild COVID-19 (a few samples of this study predate the infection). The sample titles of this study are shuffled in the database, so cell type and time point are left out; the donor was told from shared clones.

This clonotype was counted a few times. This sequence joins TRBV3-1 and TRBJ2-1; 10 bases are shared with TRBD2. V was clipped by 0 bases and J by 8 bases; unmatched bases: 7. The CDR3 is 16 amino acids. Germline V CDR1 and CDR2: LGHDT, YNNKEL (reference sequence). The CDR3 bases are TGTGCCAGCAGCCAAGATGCGCTAGCGGGAGTTCATGAGCAGTTCTTC. It is translated as CASSQDALAGVHEQFF.

To note about this clonotype: A read error may account for a junction end that differs from germline. The chain combines TRBV20-1 with TRBJ1-1; D gene ambiguous. CDR1 DFQATT and CDR2 SNEGSKA come from the germline V gene (reference sequence). The CDR3 is 13 residues long. CDR3 sequence: CSAGGGSNTEALF. CDR3 DNA: TGCAGTGCCGGCGGCGGGTCCAACACTGAAGCTTTATTT.

The chain combines TRBV6-1 with TRBJ1-5; a possible D gene is TRBD1 (5 bases). The ends were cut back, 2 bases at V and 3 bases at J, with 11 bases in the middle. This CDR3 region has 15 residues. Germline lookup yields CDR1 MNHNS and CDR2 SASEGT. CDR3 sequence (DNA): TGTGCCAGCAGTGAATTGGCAGGGACCAATCAGCCCCAGCATTTT. This codes for CASSELAGTNQPQHF.

There are a few counts of this clonotype. This sequence joins TRBV5-1 and TRBJ1-1; the match to TRBD1 covers 7 bases. J was trimmed by 5 bases and V by 2 bases; bases with no gene match: 6. There are 14 residues in the CDR3. Looked up from germline, CDR1 is SGHRS and CDR2 is YFSETQ. This CDR3 reads CASSFTGAGTEAFF. CDR3 sequence (DNA): TGCGCCAGCAGCTTTACAGGGGCGGGAACTGAAGCTTTCTTT.

This clonotype was counted a few times. The rearrangement links TRBV6-2 or TRBV6-3 to TRBJ2-3, with D perhaps being TRBD1 or TRBD2 (6 bases each). Trimming stripped 2 bases from V and 3 bases from J, with 12 bases between. The CDR3 spans 15 residues. The germline V gene has CDR1 MNHEY and CDR2 SVGEGT. CDR3 protein: CASSYGGGGTDTQYF. CDR3 coding DNA: TGTGCCAGCAGTTACGGCGGAGGGGGTACAGATACGCAGTATTTT.

This clonotype was found many times. The chain recombines TRBV12-3 or TRBV12-4 with TRBJ2-7, with 7 nucleotides matching TRBD2. This CDR3 contains 14 residues. With V trimmed by 2 bases and J by 6 bases, 7 bases remained unmatched. The CDR3 loop is CASSLSWGGGEQYF. Here the CDR3 DNA reads TGTGCCAGCAGTTTATCGTGGGGCGGGGGCGAGCAGTACTTC.

The rearrangement uses TRBV12-3 or TRBV12-4 and TRBJ1-5; unclear D gene. Trimming took off 2 bases at V and 3 bases at J, with 8 bases between the two ends. The CDR3 extends over 14 amino acids. The CDR3, as DNA: TGTGCCAGCAGTTTAAAGTCCCCCAATCAGCCCCAGCATTTT. Residues: CASSLKSPNQPQHF.

J is TRBJ2-3 and V is TRBV5-1; TRBD1 is a possible D gene (6 bases). The CDR3 consists of 14 residues. V was shortened by 1 base and J by 2 bases, with 8 bases between the two germline ends. The germline gives CDR1 SGHRS, CDR2 YFSETQ. CDR3 sequence reads: CASSLWTATDTQYF. The CDR3 DNA sequence: TGCGCCAGCAGCTTGTGGACAGCCACAGATACGCAGTATTTT.

The chain is built from TRBV19 and TRBJ2-5, with 13 bases matching TRBD2. With 3 bases clipped from V and 3 bases from J, the junction kept 1 base outside the gene matches. Germline V gene lookup returns CDR1 LNHDA and CDR2 SQIVND (reference sequence). This CDR3 has 15 residues. CDR3 sequence reads: CASSIGLAGEETQYF. The CDR3 region has the DNA TGTGCCAGTAGTATCGGACTAGCGGGAGAAGAGACCCAGTACTTC.

The chain employs TRBV2 and TRBJ2-7; D gene ambiguous. This CDR3 has 14 residues. Germline V gene sequence: CDR1 SNHLY, CDR2 FYNNEI. V gave up 3 bases and J gave up 3 bases, with 12 bases separating them. The CDR3 loop reads CASSDYIKGYEQYF. The CDR3 DNA sequence: TGTGCCAGCAGTGATTACATAAAGGGCTACGAGCAGTACTTC.

V usage is TRBV7-9 and J usage is TRBJ2-7; no clear D. The CDR3 spans 17 residues. Germline assignment: CDR1 SEHNR and CDR2 FQNEAQ (reference sequence). Trimming left V 1 base short and J 0 bases short, with 16 bases between. The CDR3 nucleotides are TGTGCCAGCAGCTTAGTACCGCCTAGGCCCCCCTCCTACGAGCAGTACTTC. It specifies CASSLVPPRPPSYEQYF.

The chain joins TRBV2 to TRBJ2-3; a weak D match, TRBD2 (7 bases). CDR3 size: 13 residues. The germline CDR1 and CDR2 sequences are SNHLY and FYNNEI. Trimming shortened V by 7 bases and J by 4 bases, and 12 bases separated the two germline ends. CDR3 loop: CASNGGGADTQYF. The DNA for the CDR3 is TGTGCCAGCAACGGAGGGGGGGCAGATACGCAGTATTTT.

The chain carries TRBV16 and TRBJ1-3, with D unresolved. This CDR3 contains 16 residues. V lost 2 bases and J lost 0, with 11 bases in between. Germline values: CDR1 KGHSY, CDR2 FQNENV. CDR3 protein: CASSQHQATSGNTIYF. The CDR3 DNA reads as TGTGCCAGCAGCCAACATCAGGCAACCTCTGGAAACACCATATATTTT.

This chain links TRBV4-3 with TRBJ1-6, with TRBD1 matching over 7 bases. There are 16 residues in the CDR3. Trimming cost V 2 bases and J 9 bases; bases outside gene matches: 10. The germline V gene encodes CDR1 LGHNA and CDR2 YSLEER. The CDR3 spells CASSQQGQLGGSPLHF. CDR3 DNA: TGCGCCAGCAGCCAACAGGGACAGCTAGGTGGTTCACCCCTCCACTTT.

The gene calls are TRBV4-3 and TRBJ2-5, with 10 bases identical to TRBD2. V trimming: 0 bases; J trimming: 2 bases; junction bases outside the gene matches: 3. The CDR3 spans 16 residues. The germline V gene encodes CDR1 LGHNA and CDR2 YSLEER. CDR3 nucleotides: TGCGCCAGCAGCCAAGAAAGACTAGCGGGTCAAGAGACCCAGTACTTC. Residues: CASSQERLAGQETQYF.

The sample holds a few counts of this clonotype. J is TRBJ2-2 and V is TRBV6-6; the D gene could be TRBD1 or TRBD2 (5 bases each). V lost 2 bases and J 8 bases, leaving 18 bases between the germline ends. The V gene's germline CDR1 is MNHNY and CDR2 SVGAGI (reference sequence). This CDR3 has 16 residues. In DNA form, the CDR3 reads TGTGCCAGCAGTTACCCGGGGCGCGCTCTGCTAGGGGAGCTGTTTTTT. It is translated as CASSYPGRALLGELFF.